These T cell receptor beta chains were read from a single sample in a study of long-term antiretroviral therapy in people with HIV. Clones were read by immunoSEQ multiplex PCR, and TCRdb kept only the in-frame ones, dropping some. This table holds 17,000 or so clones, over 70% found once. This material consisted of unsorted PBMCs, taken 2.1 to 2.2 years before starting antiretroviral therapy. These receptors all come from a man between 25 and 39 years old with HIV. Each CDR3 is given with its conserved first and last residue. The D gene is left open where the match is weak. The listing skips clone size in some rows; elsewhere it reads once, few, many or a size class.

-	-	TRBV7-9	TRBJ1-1	TGTGCCAGCAGCTTAGGGACGGCAAACACTGAAGCTTTCTTT	CASSLGTANTEAFF
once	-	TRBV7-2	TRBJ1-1	TGTGCCAGCGCACGACAGTCCAACACTGAAGCTTTCTTT	CASARQSNTEAFF
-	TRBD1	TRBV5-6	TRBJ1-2	TGTGCCAGCAGCGGGGACAGATTAGACTATGGCTACACCTTC	CASSGDRLDYGYTF
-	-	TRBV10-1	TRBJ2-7	TGCGCCAGCAGTCAGGGGGGGGCCGGGGATTTTGGGCAGTACTTC	CASSQGGAGDFGQYF
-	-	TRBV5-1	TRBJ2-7	TGCGCCAGCAGCCGGGACCCATCGGGGTACGAGCAGTACTTC	CASSRDPSGYEQYF
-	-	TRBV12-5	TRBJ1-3	TGTGCTAGTGGTTTGGATAGGGGCTCTGGAAACACCATATATTTT	CASGLDRGSGNTIYF
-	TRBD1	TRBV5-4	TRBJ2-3	TGTGCCAGCAAACTCGACAGGGGGTACACAGATACGCAGTATTTT	CASKLDRGYTDTQYF
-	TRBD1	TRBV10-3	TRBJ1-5	TGTGCCATCAGTGAGACCGGGACAGGGCTCAATCAGCCCCAGCATTTT	CAISETGTGLNQPQHF
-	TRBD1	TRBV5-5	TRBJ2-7	TGTGCCAGCAGCCCGGCGGTCCGGGGACAGGTCTACGAGCAGTACTTC	CASSPAVRGQVYEQYF
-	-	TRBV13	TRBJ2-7	TGTGCCAGCAGCTTAAGGGGTATCGACGAGCAGTACTTC	CASSLRGIDEQYF
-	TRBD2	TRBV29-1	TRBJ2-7	TGCAGCGTTCGGGAGGGCCCGAACGAGCAGTACTTC	CSVREGPNEQYF
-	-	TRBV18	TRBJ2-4	TGTGCCAGCTCCCCGGGACAAGCAAACATTCAGTACTTC	CASSPGQANIQYF
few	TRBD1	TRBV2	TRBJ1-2	TGTGCCGGATCCCTGGGACAGGGAACTTACTATGGCTACACCTTC	CAGSLGQGTYYGYTF
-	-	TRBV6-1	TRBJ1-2	TGTGCCAGCAGTGAACGGAGGGGGGCGGACTATGGCTACACCTTC	CASSERRGADYGYTF
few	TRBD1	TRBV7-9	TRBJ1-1	TGTGCCAGCAGTTCCCGACAGGGGGCGCATGTCACTGAAGCTTTCTTT	CASSSRQGAHVTEAFF
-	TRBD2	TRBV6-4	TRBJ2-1	TGTGCCAGCAGTGCGACTAGCGGCTCCTACAATGAGCAGTTCTTC	CASSATSGSYNEQFF
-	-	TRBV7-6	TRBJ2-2	TGTGCCAGCAGCTTAGAAAGCCTCCCCGGGGAGCTGTTTTTT	CASSLESLPGELFF
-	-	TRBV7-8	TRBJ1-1	TGTGCCAGCAGCTTAGTACAGGGAGGGACTGAAGCTTTCTTT	CASSLVQGGTEAFF
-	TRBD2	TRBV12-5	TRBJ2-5	TGTGCTAGTGCCCTTGTCGGGGGGGGCGGCGAGACCCAGTACTTC	CASALVGGGGETQYF
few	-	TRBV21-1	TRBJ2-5	TGTGCCAGCGGTGAGCGGGAGGGCTTATGGGAGACCCAGTACTTC	CASGEREGLWETQYF
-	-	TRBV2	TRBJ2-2	TGTGCAGGAAGGGGGGATTACACCGGGGAGCTGTTTTTT	CAGRGDYTGELFF
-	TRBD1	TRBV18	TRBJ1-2	TGTGCCAGCTCACCAGGGCAGGGGGAAGGCTACACCTTC	CASSPGQGEGYTF
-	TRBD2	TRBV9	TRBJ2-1	TGTGCCAGCAGCGTTAGTTTAGCGGGGGGGCAAGTCTACAATGAGCAGTTCTTC	CASSVSLAGGQVYNEQFF
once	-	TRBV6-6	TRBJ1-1	TGTGCCAGCAGTTACTCGGGGGCTAGCGGCACTGAAGCTTTCTTT	CASSYSGASGTEAFF
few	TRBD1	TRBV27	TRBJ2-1	TGTGCCAGCAGTTTTGGGGGACAGGGGAAGCAGTTCTTC	CASSFGGQGKQFF
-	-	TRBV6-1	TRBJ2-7	TGTGCCAGCAGGGGAAGGGCCAGCTACGAGCAGTACTTC	CASRGRASYEQYF
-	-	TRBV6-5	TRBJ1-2	TGTGCCAGCACCCAGGGGAATCTCAACTATGGCTACACCTTC	CASTQGNLNYGYTF
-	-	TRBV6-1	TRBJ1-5	TGTGCCAGCAGTGGAGCGGAGGGGTGGGGCAATCAGCCCCAGCATTTT	CASSGAEGWGNQPQHF
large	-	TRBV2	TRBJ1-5	TGTGCCAGCCATGAGCTCGGCAGCAATCAGCCCCAGCATTTT	CASHELGSNQPQHF
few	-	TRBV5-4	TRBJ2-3	TGTGCCAGCAGCTTGGGGCCAAGCACAGATACGCAGTATTTT	CASSLGPSTDTQYF
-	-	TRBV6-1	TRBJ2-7	TGTGCCAGCAGCCGGAGCGGCGAGCAGTACTTC	CASSRSGEQYF
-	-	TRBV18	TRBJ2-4	TGTGCCAGCTCACGGCTGGACAGTAGCAGGTTCGCCAAAAACATTCAGTACTTC	CASSRLDSSRFAKNIQYF
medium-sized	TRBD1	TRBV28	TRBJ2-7	TGTGCCAGCAGTTTACCCACAGGGGGCAACGACGAGCAGTACTTC	CASSLPTGGNDEQYF
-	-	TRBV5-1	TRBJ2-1	TGCGCCAGCAGCTCAGCGGAAAGCTCCTACAATGAGCAGTTCTTC	CASSSAESSYNEQFF
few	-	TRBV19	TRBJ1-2	TGTGCCACCTCCAGGGGATATGGCTACACCTTC	CATSRGYGYTF
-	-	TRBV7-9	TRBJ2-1	TGTGCCAGCCCTCCGGACTCTACGGGATACAATGAGCAGTTCTTC	CASPPDSTGYNEQFF
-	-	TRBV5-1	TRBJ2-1	TGCGCCAGCAACCCACACGGCGGGGACGATGAGCAGTTCTTC	CASNPHGGDDEQFF
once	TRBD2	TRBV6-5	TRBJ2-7	TGTGCCAGCATTCCTACGGGGGGTATCTCCGAGCAGTACTTC	CASIPTGGISEQYF
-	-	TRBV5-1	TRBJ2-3	TGCGCCAGCAGCTGGGATCAGGGCACAGATACGCAGTATTTT	CASSWDQGTDTQYF
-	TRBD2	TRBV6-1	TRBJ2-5	TGTGCCAGCAGTGACGTTGGCAGCGGGGTTCAAGAGACCCAGTACTTC	CASSDVGSGVQETQYF
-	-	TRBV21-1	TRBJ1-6	TGTGCCAGCAGCCGAGGACAGGGATATGGGTCAATTGGTAATTCACCCCTCCACTTT	CASSRGQGYGSIGNSPLHF
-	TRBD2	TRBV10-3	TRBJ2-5	TGTGCCACAACTAGCGGGGGGGCCGGGGAGACCCAGTACTTC	CATTSGGAGETQYF
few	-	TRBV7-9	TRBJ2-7	TGTGCCAGCAGCTTACCGATGTACGAGCAGTACTTC	CASSLPMYEQYF
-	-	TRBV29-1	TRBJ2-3	TGCAGCGCTAAGAAGCCGGGAGCCACAGATACGCAGTATTTT	CSAKKPGATDTQYF
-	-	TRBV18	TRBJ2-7	TGTGCCAGCTCCGACACAAACGGGTACGAGCAGTACTTC	CASSDTNGYEQYF
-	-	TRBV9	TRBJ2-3	TGTGCCAGCAGCGGGCGGAGCCCACGCACAGATACGCAGTATTTT	CASSGRSPRTDTQYF
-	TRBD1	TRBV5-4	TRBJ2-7	TGTGCCAGCAGCTTGACTCGAGGACAGGGAATAAACGAGCAGTACTTC	CASSLTRGQGINEQYF
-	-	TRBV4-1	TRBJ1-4	TGCGCCAGCAGCCAAGAAGGGTCGGTGCAGAGTGCAACTAATGAAAAACTGTTTTTT	CASSQEGSVQSATNEKLFF
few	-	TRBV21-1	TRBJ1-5	TGTGCCAGCAGCACTTGCGGACAGTCATATAGCAATCAGCCCCAGCATTTT	CASSTCGQSYSNQPQHF
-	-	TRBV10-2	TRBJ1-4	TGCGCCAGCAGCGCCGCGTGGGCCACAACTAATGAAAAACTGTTTTTT	CASSAAWATTNEKLFF
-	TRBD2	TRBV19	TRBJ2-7	TGTGCCAGTAGTATAAGCGGGAGGGAACAGTACTTC	CASSISGREQYF
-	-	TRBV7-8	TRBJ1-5	TGTGCCAGCAGCTTAGCGTGGGAGGGAGGGGAATATTATCAGCCCCAGCATTTT	CASSLAWEGGEYYQPQHF
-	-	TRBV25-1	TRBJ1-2	TGTGCCAGCAGTGAACTTGCAGGAGATCTCTATGGCTACACCTTC	CASSELAGDLYGYTF
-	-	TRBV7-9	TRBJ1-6	TGTGCCAGCACCCTGGTTAAATCGGCTTATAATTCACCCCTCCACTTT	CASTLVKSAYNSPLHF
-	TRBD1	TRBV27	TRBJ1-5	TGTGCCAGCAGTTTAAGGGAACCGGGACAGGGTAAGGGCAATCAGCCCCAGCATTTT	CASSLREPGQGKGNQPQHF